The source of this TCR beta chain is a study of T cells after yellow fever vaccination (dated by TCRdb to between 2018 and 2021). Regarding the research as a whole: Libraries from fractions with low cell numbers were prepared with the SMART-Seq v4 Ultra Low Input RNA kit. To follow T-cell clones before and after primary and booster YFV17D yellow fever vaccination, bulk TCR alpha and beta repertoires were sequenced over time. Two healthy male donors, one aged 18 to 30 and one aged 30 to 40 years, were included in the cohort. Blood was collected at multiple timepoints before and after primary and secondary immunization, and bulk PBMC replicates and cell subsets were isolated.

On this clonotype: Its antigen target is currently unknown. No clone much larger than this one lies a single base away; base qualities are absent.

General study outcomes and caveats: A small share of clonotypes was detected in both CD4 and CD8 compartments, with the overlap likely arising from convergent recombination. Compared with the primary T-cell response, the secondary T-cell response was faster but weaker, reaching its peak on day 5 rather than on day 15. The study included only a couple of donors, which limits how far the findings can be generalized. After the booster, most of the clones that had expanded following primary vaccination were detected again (just under 97% of CD4 and around 88% of CD8), which suggests that memory was broadly maintained. Computational filtering was needed because FACS-sorted repertoires could contain abundant contaminating clonotypes from the bulk population.

The treatment or condition label corresponds to: live attenuated yellow fever vaccine strain. PBMCs were isolated from peripheral blood using a standard Ficoll-Paque protocol. CD4 and CD8 T-cell fractions were isolated with Dynabeads CD4 and CD8 positive selection kits. TriZol was used to extract RNA from bulk PBMCs, CD4 and CD8 fractions, and dextramer-positive and dextramer-negative fractions. TCRdb lists the instrument as Illumina NovaSeq 6000. TCR cDNA was synthesized by 5'RACE template switching, through which a universal primer site and unique molecular identifiers were introduced. Priming of cDNA synthesis was performed from both the TCR alpha and TCR beta constant segments. Libraries were amplified in two PCR steps, with sample barcodes and sequencing adapters added in the second step. Sequencing of libraries was done on Illumina HiSeq 2500 (2x100 bp) or NovaSeq (2x150 bp). Per the original workflow: MIGEC was used to demultiplex reads and collapse the reads into UMI consensus sequences, and MiXCR was used for V(D)J alignment. Clonotypes responding to the vaccine were identified with edgeR on replicate PBMC samples, with the criteria of FDR below 0.01 and a log2 fold change above 5 up to day 15. Bulk clonotypes were assigned CD4 or CD8 identity according to which sequenced CD4 or CD8 repertoire held them at higher abundance. Clones were called with MiXCR by TCRdb after fastp trimmed the public reads at Q25, and only in-frame beta chains were retained. CDR3 protein sequences are deduplicated, and each keeps its most common genes and DNA. These V and J calls originate from TCRdb's pipeline instead of the authors' own analysis. This sample holds approximately 300,000 distinct CDR3 sequences; roughly 10% were observed only once. Under 4% of the sample comes from the top ten.

Including cysteine and phenylalanine, the CDR3 has 15 amino acids. The kept DNA is CDR3 alone, 45 bases in frame from the first base. CDR1 is given as WNHNN and CDR2 as SYGVQD, both from the germline V gene (reference sequence). Trimming leaves V shorter by 8 bases and J shorter by 6 bases, with the junction holding 7 bases beyond the gene matches. The receptor was derived from a man between 18 and 35 years old who received the YFV17D yellow fever vaccine. The chain is encoded by TRBV10-1 joined to TRBJ2-2; TRBD2 aligns with 12 central bases. Sequences were derived from CD4+ T cells sorted from PBMCs, sampled 45 days after the yellow fever booster vaccination. This receptor has the CDR3 CASETGTSGSGELFF. Here is the DNA: TGCGCCAGCGAAACCGGGACTAGCGGGTCCGGGGAGCTGTTTTTT.